The 11 T cell receptor beta chains given below trace back to one sample, sequenced in a study of graft-versus-host responses after intestinal transplantation. Assay: immunoSEQ multiplex PCR; the TCRdb copy retains only in-frame clones and omits some. Among about 5,000 clones listed, 60% to 80% were seen once. The material was PBMCs, obtained 300 to 340 days after intestinal transplant. These receptors were collected from a human patient who received an intestinal transplant, so some T cells may come from the graft donor.

The genes are TRBV7-2 and TRBJ2-7; D gene uncertain. Trimming pared 1 base from V and 2 bases from J, leaving 6 bases between. CDR3 length equals 13 residues. Germline V gene lookup returns CDR1 SGHTA and CDR2 FQGNSA. The DNA for the CDR3 is TGTGCCAGCAGCTTAGACTTAGCCTACGAGCAGTACTTC. It codes for CASSLDLAYEQYF. The full variable domain, in which reference TRBV7-2 and TRBJ2-7 provide the parts outside the CDR3, is GAGVSQSPSNKVTEKGKDVELRCDPISGHTALYWYRQSLGQGLEFLIYFQGNSAPDKSGLPSDRFSAERTGGSVSTLTIQRTQQEDSAVYLCASSLDLAYEQYFGPGTRLTVT.

This rearrangement joins TRBV6-1 to TRBJ1-2, with 8 bases identical to TRBD1. The junction had 8 bases not matched to a gene; V was cut back by 4 bases and J by 4 bases. This CDR3 contains 15 residues. Germline values: CDR1 MNHNS, CDR2 SASEGT. CDR3 nucleotides: TGTGCCAGCAGTGTGGACAGGGTATCCAGCTATGGCTACACCTTC. It yields the protein CASSVDRVSSYGYTF.

This chain uses TRBV7-2 with TRBJ2-7; weak D call: TRBD1 (6 bases). This CDR3 is 17 amino acids long. Trimming left V 4 bases short and J 0 bases short, with 19 bases between. Germline lookup yields CDR1 SGHTA and CDR2 FQGNSA. The CDR3 DNA reads TGTGCCAGCAGCTCCTTCGCCACAGGGATAAGCTCCTACGAGCAGTACTTC. This codes for CASSSFATGISSYEQYF.

A word on this clone: A much larger clone is a single base away; this may be a read error. The genes are TRBV6-4 and TRBJ2-2; D is uncertain. The CDR3 is 13 amino acids. The germline V and J ends were trimmed by 2 bases and 1 base, with 2 bases remaining between them. Germline V CDR1 and CDR2: MRHNA, SNTAGT. The CDR3 is CASSDRNTGELFF. In nucleotides, the CDR3 is TGTGCCAGCAGTGACAGGAACACCGGGGAGCTGTTTTTT.

The chain couples TRBV7-9 to TRBJ2-5; no clear D gene. The germline V gene has CDR1 SEHNR and CDR2 FQNEAQ (reference sequence). The CDR3 spans 13 residues. V was shortened by 5 bases and J by 5 bases, with 12 bases between the two germline ends. The CDR3 coding sequence is TGTGCCAGCAGCATACTTCTAGGGGAGACCCAGTACTTC. Amino acid sequence: CASSILLGETQYF.

The rearrangement links TRBV4-3 to TRBJ1-2, with D hard to call. V lost 5 bases, J lost 4 bases, and 20 bases lay in between. Germline CDR1 reads LGHNA; CDR2 reads YSLEER. The CDR3 spans 16 residues. CDR3 nucleotides: TGCGCCAGCAGCGAGTTGCGACGTCGAAAGACCTATGGCTACACCTTC. Amino acids: CASSELRRRKTYGYTF.

The chain has TRBV15 and TRBJ2-5; D call uncertain. The CDR3 spans 16 residues. Germline-derived CDR1 and CDR2 are LNHNV and YYDKDF (reference sequence). The ends were cut back, 1 base at V and 5 bases at J, with 17 bases in the middle. CDR3 residues: CATSRAYFYDDETQYF. CDR3 DNA: TGTGCCACCAGCAGAGCCTACTTCTACGATGACGAGACCCAGTACTTC.

The rearrangement joins TRBV28 to TRBJ2-7, with D possibly TRBD1 on 6 matching bases. The V gene lost 8 bases and the J gene lost 10 bases, with 18 bases spanning the gap. CDR1 and CDR2 from the germline V gene are MDHEN and SYDVKM. The CDR3 spans 12 residues. CDR3 DNA: TGTGCCAGCGGGGTTGGGGGCCCTATCCAGTACTTC. This sequence encodes CASGVGGPIQYF.

The chain joins TRBV7-9 to TRBJ1-1; the D is unclear. V shed 1 base and J shed 4 bases, with 7 bases lying between them. Germline assignment: CDR1 SEHNR and CDR2 FQNEAQ (reference sequence). This CDR3 has 13 residues. The CDR3 loop is CASSLVPFTEAFF. The CDR3 DNA reads as TGTGCCAGCAGCTTAGTCCCCTTCACTGAAGCTTTCTTT.

This chain connects TRBV19 to TRBJ1-1, with D maybe TRBD1 (5 bases). CDR3 size: 16 residues. The germline V gene has CDR1 LNHDA and CDR2 SQIVND (reference sequence). V lost 4 bases and J lost 5, with 20 bases in between. CDR3 sequence: CASSTRRQGQRTEAFF. In nucleotides, the CDR3 is TGTGCCAGTAGTACACGTCGCCAGGGTCAAAGGACTGAAGCTTTCTTT.

The J gene is TRBJ2-1, the V gene TRBV4-3; D is possibly TRBD1 (6 bases). This CDR3 is 16 amino acids long. The germline CDR1 and CDR2 sequences are LGHNA and YSLEER. Trimming pared 0 bases from V and 7 bases from J, leaving 16 bases between. DNA for the CDR3: TGCGCCAGCAGCCAAGAAAATTACAGGGTTAGGAATGAGCAGTTCTTC. Translating it yields CASSQENYRVRNEQFF.